This T cell receptor beta chain was sequenced for a study of CD8+ T cells in alopecia areata. Study-level information: Tofacitinib exposure lasted 6 to 18 months, followed by 6 months off drug. Findings and limits, study-wide: Scalp sequencing also captures normal skin's resident alphabeta T cells.

Comment on this clone: Its matching antigen is unknown.

PBMCs, the starting material, were the source of sorted CD4+ and CD8+ T cells. Reverse transcribed after extraction, RNA yielded cDNA as the sequencing template. The table came from immunoSEQ multiplex PCR; TCRdb's copy has only in-frame clones and leaves some out. The sample yields more than 100,000 clones, around three fifths seen once. Germline CDR1 is SGHNT and CDR2 is YYREEE (reference sequence). The trim removed 5 bases at V and 0 bases at J, leaving 8 bases unmatched. This CDR3 contains 17 residues. This chain uses TRBV5-4 with TRBJ2-6; 7 positions agree with TRBD1. The sample in question was CD4+ T cells sorted from blood, obtained at week 0. The TCR sequence derives from a human donor with alopecia areata. The CDR3 DNA reads TGTGCCAGCAGAAGAGACAGGGTCGCCTCTGGGGCCAACGTCCTGACTTTC. Encoded protein: CASRRDRVASGANVLTF.